The T cell receptor beta chain under discussion was sequenced for a study of blood T cell repertoires in COVID-19. Study information: COVID-19 samples, acute and convalescent, were from the United States, Italy and Spain. PBMCs, B-cell-depleted T cells, or T cells were the source of the cDNA or gDNA that made up the material.

The V gene lost 0 bases and the J gene lost 6 bases, with 9 bases spanning the gap. Germline V gene sequence: CDR1 MNHEY, CDR2 SVGEGT. The CDR3 is 13 amino acids. Under the authors' procedure: Amplification of reference gene primers was used by the study to estimate nucleated cell counts. TCRdb's table, derived via immunoSEQ multiplex PCR, lists solely in-frame clones and lacks some. The V and J calls and clone size were taken over from that table, and D and trimming were inferred from the DNA. This sample has 150,000 to 200,000 clones, with roughly 82% found just once. This study enrolled people aged roughly 18 to 89 from about two dozen US geographic areas.

The sequenced sample consisted of PBMCs or T cells enriched from blood (not recorded which). The clonotype was recovered from a woman aged 60-70 years with acute COVID-19. The chain joins TRBV6-2 or TRBV6-3 to TRBJ2-7; D is undetermined. The CDR3 DNA sequence: TGTGCCAGCAGTTACTCGGCAGGTGTCGAGCAGTACTTC. Translating gives CASSYSAGVEQYF.